These 20 T cell receptor beta chains were sequenced from one sample in a study of shared clonotypes between healthy human individuals. CD45RO-negative, CCR7-positively selected cells formed the naive CD8 fraction, excluding terminally differentiated effector memory CD45RA+ cells. TCRdb's copy holds only in-frame clones and misses some; the assay was immunoSEQ multiplex PCR. Among approximately 1.9 million clones listed, around 95% were seen once. The sequenced material came from naive CD8+ T cells from PBMCs. Every receptor here comes from a man younger than 35 in good health. Some clones in this sample may be carry-over from other donors' samples.

The chain links TRBV4-1 to TRBJ1-4; no clear D. The CDR3 covers 15 residues. Trimming took 0 bases from V and 2 from J, leaving 7 bases between them. Germline CDR1 and CDR2: MGHRA and YSYEKL. The CDR3 loop reads CASSQDPATNEKLFF. CDR3 coding DNA: TGCGCCAGCAGCCAAGATCCAGCTACTAATGAAAAACTGTTTTTT.

This chain joins TRBV10-3 and TRBJ2-3; unclear D gene. Deletions cut 2 bases from V and 2 bases from J, with 5 bases between. There are 13 residues in the CDR3. Germline assignment: CDR1 ENHRY and CDR2 SYGVKD. The chain's CDR3 is CAISEGTTDTQYF. As DNA, the CDR3 is TGTGCCATCAGTGAGGGCACCACAGATACGCAGTATTTT.

The rearrangement uses TRBV18 and TRBJ2-2; the match to TRBD2 covers 7 bases. Germline V gives CDR1 KGHSH, CDR2 LQKENI. The CDR3 is made up of 15 amino acids. Trimming took 8 bases from V and 6 from J; bases not matched to a gene: 12. The CDR3 DNA reads TGTGCCAGCACTCCCGGTACAGGACTAGCCGGGGAGCTGTTTTTT. Translation: CASTPGTGLAGELFF.

The gene calls are TRBV29-1 and TRBJ2-1; 10 bases map to TRBD2. The CDR3 totals 15 residues. Germline V gene lookup returns CDR1 SQVTM and CDR2 ANQGSEA. The junction had 8 bases not matched to a gene; V was cut back by 5 bases and J by 4 bases. As DNA, the CDR3 is TGCAGCGTTTTCCCCCTAGCGGGAGTTTACAATGAGCAGTTCTTC. As protein: CSVFPLAGVYNEQFF.

V and J are TRBV5-6 and TRBJ2-7, with TRBD1 matching 9 bases. Germline loops: CDR1 SGHDT, CDR2 YYEEEE. V was pared by 4 bases and J by 3 bases, with 11 bases of the junction left unmatched. The CDR3 runs to 16 residues. This chain's CDR3 is CASSETTGTGLYEQYF. CDR3 DNA: TGTGCCAGCAGCGAAACAACCGGGACAGGGCTCTACGAGCAGTACTTC.

This clone was seen once. V and J are TRBV28 and TRBJ2-5; D is unclear. The V gene's germline CDR1 is MDHEN and CDR2 SYDVKM. V was pared by 2 bases and J by 5 bases, with 9 bases between. This CDR3 spans 13 amino acids. CDR3 DNA sequence: TGTGCCAGCAGTTTAAGTGCATGGGAGACCCAGTACTTC. Protein: CASSLSAWETQYF. Supplemented by reference TRBV28 and TRBJ2-5, the full variable domain reads DVKVTQSSRYLVKRTGEKVFLECVQDMDHENMFWYRQDPGLGLRLIYFSYDVKMKEKGDIPEGYSVSREKKERFSLILESASTNQTSMYLCASSLSAWETQYFGPGTRLLVL.

V is TRBV10-2 and J is TRBJ2-7; D is perhaps TRBD2 (6 bases). This CDR3 spans 13 amino acids. Trimming shortened V by 3 bases and J by 3 bases, and 9 bases separated the two germline ends. The germline V gene has CDR1 WSHSY and CDR2 SAAADI. This CDR3 reads CASSDGGGYEQYF. CDR3 bases: TGCGCCAGCAGTGACGGGGGTGGCTACGAGCAGTACTTC.

The CDR3 reads CASSVAKGGPYEQYF. In nucleotides, the CDR3 is TGTGCCAGCAGCGTAGCTAAAGGGGGTCCTTACGAGCAGTACTTC. This chain links TRBV9 with TRBJ2-7; a weak D match, TRBD1 (6 bases). This CDR3 has 15 residues. The germline V gene encodes CDR1 SGDLS and CDR2 YYNGEE. The germline V and J ends were trimmed by 0 bases and 4 bases, with 14 bases remaining between them.

Comment on this clone: Possible read error: a much larger clone is one base away. At the DNA level, this CDR3 is encoded by other sequences in the same sample as well. DNA for the CDR3: TGTGCCAGCAGCTTATGGAACACTGAAGCTTTCTTT. This gives the protein CASSLWNTEAFF. This sequence joins TRBV5-6 and TRBJ1-1; no firm D call. Trimming left V 2 bases short and J 1 base short, with 3 bases between. Germline lookup yields CDR1 SGHDT and CDR2 YYEEEE. The CDR3 is 12 amino acids.

This clone appeared once. V and J are TRBV27 and TRBJ2-3, with D tentatively TRBD1 or TRBD2 (5 bases each). Trimming left V 6 bases short and J 4 bases short, with 23 bases between. The CDR3 spans 17 residues. Looked up from germline, CDR1 is MNHEY and CDR2 is SMNVEV (reference sequence). The CDR3 DNA follows: TGTGCCAGCAGACCTATCGACAGCCCTCCTAGCCCAGATACGCAGTATTTT. Protein: CASRPIDSPPSPDTQYF.

This clone was counted a single time. The chain links TRBV27 to TRBJ2-7; D may correspond to TRBD1 or TRBD2 (5 bases each). The germline V gene encodes CDR1 MNHEY and CDR2 SMNVEV (reference sequence). Trimming pared 6 bases from V and 2 bases from J, leaving 11 bases between. The CDR3 is 13 amino acids. The CDR3 sequence is CASSVLGAYEQYF. CDR3 nucleotide sequence: TGTGCCAGCAGCGTCCTGGGGGCCTACGAGCAGTACTTC.

V gene TRBV10-3 combines with J gene TRBJ2-5; TRBD1 is a possible D gene (6 bases). The CDR3 extends over 16 amino acids. V was cut by 4 bases and J by 2 bases, with 17 bases left in between. Germline assignment: CDR1 ENHRY and CDR2 SYGVKD. CDR3 in amino acids: CAISGGMGAPQETQYF. The CDR3 DNA follows: TGTGCCATCAGTGGGGGCATGGGGGCCCCTCAAGAGACCCAGTACTTC.

The J gene is TRBJ2-7, the V gene TRBV27; perhaps D is TRBD1 or TRBD2 (5 bases each). CDR3 length: 16 residues. Trimming removed 5 bases at V and 7 bases at J, with 24 bases between. Germline V gives CDR1 MNHEY, CDR2 SMNVEV (reference sequence). The CDR3 coding sequence is TGTGCCAGCAGTCCCTCCCGGGACGGGACCAGGTCGGAGCAGTACTTC. Protein: CASSPSRDGTRSEQYF.

The chain combines TRBV11-2 with TRBJ1-2; D perhaps matches TRBD1 (5 bases). This CDR3 comprises 18 residues. CDR1 is SGHAT, CDR2 FQNNGV, per germline. V lost 3 bases to trimming and J lost 0 bases, with 20 bases between them. DNA of the CDR3: TGTGCCAGCAGCTTCTCGGTACGACAGTCCGGTACTAACTATGGCTACACCTTC. It is translated as CASSFSVRQSGTNYGYTF. The variable domain in full, completed from reference TRBV11-2 and TRBJ1-2, reads EAGVAQSPRYKIIEKRQSVAFWCNPISGHATLYWYQQILGQGPKLLIQFQNNGVVDDSQLPKDRFSAERLKGVDSTLKIQPAKLEDSAVYLCASSFSVRQSGTNYGYTFGSGTRLTVV.

The V gene is TRBV25-1, the J gene TRBJ1-2; 10 bases are a match to TRBD1. The CDR3 contains 15 residues. J was trimmed by 3 bases and V by 4 bases; bases with no gene match: 5. CDR1 is MGHDK and CDR2 is SYGVNS in the germline V gene. The CDR3 here is CASSVGQGIYYGYTF. Here the CDR3 DNA reads TGTGCCAGCAGTGTGGGACAGGGGATCTACTATGGCTACACCTTC.

The V call is TRBV29-1, the J call TRBJ2-2; 9 positions agree with TRBD1. Germline values: CDR1 SQVTM, CDR2 ANQGSEA. The CDR3 totals 16 residues. Trimming cost V 0 bases and J 6 bases; bases outside gene matches: 8. The CDR3 coding sequence is TGCAGCGTTGAAGATTCCGGGACAGGGAGGGCCGGGGAGCTGTTTTTT. Protein product: CSVEDSGTGRAGELFF.

In the case of this clone: Because the CDR3 is missing its conserved closing phenylalanine or tryptophan, this is likely a read error. The chain carries TRBV11-2 and TRBJ1-2; TRBD1 aligns across 7 bases. Germline V gene data show CDR1 as SGHAT and CDR2 as FQNNGV. V lost 5 bases to trimming and J lost 4 bases; unmatched junction nucleotides: 4. The CDR3 spans 13 residues. For the CDR3, the DNA is TGTGCCAGCAGCCTCGGGACAGCCTATGGCTACACCCTC. It encodes CASSLGTAYGYTL.

On this clone itself: Other nucleotide sequences in the sample specify the same CDR3. The V and J genes are TRBV4-1 and TRBJ2-7; 7 nucleotides align to TRBD1. The ends lost 1 base at V and 4 bases at J; junction bases unmatched: 4. The CDR3 has 14 residues. CDR1 and CDR2 from the germline V gene are MGHRA and YSYEKL. CDR3 DNA: TGCGCCAGCAGCCAAGTCGACAGGGATTACGAGCAGTACTTC. It codes for CASSQVDRDYEQYF.

The V call is TRBV30, the J call TRBJ1-4, with D possibly being TRBD1 (5 bases). This CDR3 is built from 16 residues. The V gene lost 8 bases and the J gene lost 3 bases, with 22 bases spanning the gap. Germline CDR1 is GTSNPN and CDR2 is SVGIG (reference sequence). CDR3 residues: CAQGVAGTSSNEKLFF. The CDR3 DNA is TGTGCCCAAGGTGTGGCAGGGACTTCCTCTAATGAAAAACTGTTTTTT.

On this clone itself: The sample contains more than one DNA sequence encoding this CDR3. The gene calls are TRBV28 and TRBJ2-7, with D unresolved. Germline CDR1 reads MDHEN; CDR2 reads SYDVKM. The V gene lost 3 bases and the J gene lost 0 bases, with 3 bases spanning the gap. The CDR3 has 12 residues. The CDR3 is CASSFGSYEQYF. CDR3 in DNA: TGTGCCAGCAGTTTCGGCTCCTACGAGCAGTACTTC.